These 28 T cell receptor beta chains share one sample of origin, sequenced in a study of read filtering for tumor transcriptome and immune sequencing. The library was built from 400 to 500 ng RNA with molecular barcoded adaptors for alpha/delta and beta/gamma chains. One entry per CDR3 protein, called by TCRdb with MiXCR from the reads. Among about 61,000 distinct CDR3 sequences, about 21% were seen once, and the ten largest hold around 15%. The sequenced material came from a population of CD138-negative cells sorted from bone marrow. Source of these receptors: a donor aged 40 or over with multiple myeloma.

This clonotype has at least ten counts. V is TRBV28 and J is TRBJ1-1; no clear D gene. The germline gives CDR1 MDHEN, CDR2 SYDVKM. Trimming removed 2 bases at V and 5 bases at J, with 12 bases between. The CDR3 loop spans 14 amino acids. Here the CDR3 reads CASSLTGGRTEAFF. CDR3 bases: TGTGCCAGCAGTTTAACCGGAGGGAGAACTGAAGCTTTCTTT. The variable domain in full, completed from reference TRBV28 and TRBJ1-1, reads DVKVTQSSRYLVKRTGEKVFLECVQDMDHENMFWYRQDPGLGLRLIYFSYDVKMKEKGDIPEGYSVSREKKERFSLILESASTNQTSMYLCASSLTGGRTEAFFGQGTRLTVV.

Remarks on this clonotype: One junction end disagrees with the germline gene, perhaps due to a read error. The chain carries TRBV10-3 and TRBJ2-5; weak D call: TRBD2 (5 bases). This CDR3 has 13 amino acids. Germline values: CDR1 ENHRY, CDR2 SYGVKD. The CDR3 coding sequence is TGTGCCATCAGTGGAGGGCAGCAAGAGGCCCAGTGCTTC. This sequence encodes CAISGGQQEAQCF.

As concerns this clonotype: A much larger clone lies a single base off, so this may be a read error. The chain employs TRBV12-3 or TRBV12-4 and TRBJ2-7, with 11 positions matching TRBD2. The J segment lost 9 bases and the V segment lost 6 bases, leaving 13 bases of the junction unmatched. The CDR3 spans 15 residues. The CDR3 loop is CASSNSGRADHGQYF. DNA for the CDR3: TGTGCCAGCAGCAATAGCGGGAGGGCCGATCACGGGCAGTACTTC.

The rearrangement uses TRBV11-2 and TRBJ1-3; 7 bases line up with TRBD1. The CDR3 has 15 residues. In germline, CDR1 is SGHAT, CDR2 FQNNGV. Unmatched junction bases numbered 6, after V lost 5 bases and J lost 2 bases. The CDR3 coding sequence is TGTGCCAGCAGCCGCGAGGGGGCGCCTGGAAACACCATATATTTT. Translating it yields CASSREGAPGNTIYF.

Worth noting for this clonotype: With a much larger clone just one base away, this may be a read error. V is TRBV20-1 and J is TRBJ2-7, with a weak D call TRBD2 (6 bases). In germline, CDR1 is DFQATT, CDR2 SNEGSKA (reference sequence). Trimming removed 7 bases at V and 2 bases at J, with 12 bases between. CDR3 size: 12 residues. CDR3 in amino acids: CSVRGVAYEQYF. CDR3 coding DNA: TGCAGTGTGCGGGGTGTGGCCTACGAGCAGTACTTC.

This clonotype appeared many times. This sequence joins TRBV5-1 and TRBJ2-3; 14 nucleotides align to TRBD2. CDR3 length: 15 amino acids. The ends lost 8 bases at V and 4 bases at J; junction bases unmatched: 6. Looked up from germline, CDR1 is SGHRS and CDR2 is YFSETQ. CDR3 nucleotide sequence: TGCGCCAGTTCGGGACTAGCGGGAGCCGCAGATACGCAGTATTTT. Its translation is CASSGLAGAADTQYF.

As to this clonotype: Just one base apart from a much larger clone, this may be a read error. The chain has TRBV10-3 and TRBJ2-7, with D hard to call. The germline V and J ends were trimmed by 10 bases and 0 bases, with 13 bases remaining between them. CDR1 is ENHRY and CDR2 is SYGVKD in the germline V gene. The CDR3 covers 13 residues. The CDR3 nucleotides are TGTGCCACCCTGACCCAAAGCTCCTACGAGCAGTACTTC. Its protein product is CATLTQSSYEQYF.

Worth noting for this clonotype: A far bigger clonotype differs at one base, so this is likely a read error. This chain connects TRBV5-4 to TRBJ2-1; D ambiguous. Germline V gene lookup returns CDR1 SGHNT and CDR2 YYREEE (reference sequence). Deletions cut 5 bases from V and 0 bases from J, with 9 bases between. The CDR3 is 14 amino acids. DNA of the CDR3: TGTGCCAGCAGGAGTGTTAGCTCCTACAATGAGCAGTTCTTC. This sequence encodes CASRSVSSYNEQFF.

Turning to this clonotype: With a much larger clone just one base away, this may be a read error. This chain connects TRBV5-4 to TRBJ1-6; D perhaps matches TRBD1 (6 bases). The CDR3 sequence is 15 residues long. Germline assignment: CDR1 SGHNT and CDR2 YYREEE (reference sequence). The CDR3 loop reads CVSSTGQKERSPLHF. The DNA for the CDR3 is TGTGTCAGCAGCACTGGACAGAAGGAGCGGTCACCCCTCCACTTT. Full variable domain (rest looked up from reference TRBV5-4 and TRBJ1-6): ETGVTQSPTHLIKTRGQQVTLRCSSQSGHNTVSWYQQALGQGPQFIFQYYREEENGRGNFPPRFSGLQFPNYSSELNVNALELDDSALYLCVSSTGQKERSPLHFGNGTRLTVT.

This chain connects TRBV28 to TRBJ1-5, with 9 bases that match TRBD1. CDR3 length: 15 amino acids. CDR1 and CDR2 (germline): MDHEN, SYDVKM. With V trimmed by 6 bases and J by 5 bases, 8 bases remained unmatched. The chain's CDR3 is CASRPHRTGDQPQHF. CDR3 DNA: TGTGCCAGCAGACCGCACCGGACAGGGGATCAGCCCCAGCATTTT. Together with reference TRBV28 and TRBJ1-5, the CDR3 gives the full variable domain: DVKVTQSSRYLVKRTGEKVFLECVQDMDHENMFWYRQDPGLGLRLIYFSYDVKMKEKGDIPEGYSVSREKKERFSLILESASTNQTSMYLCASRPHRTGDQPQHFGDGTRLSIL.

This clonotype was recorded at least ten times. This chain joins TRBV5-1 and TRBJ2-3; D remains ambiguous. V was clipped by 0 bases and J by 1 base, with 6 bases between them. Germline V gene data show CDR1 as SGHRS and CDR2 as YFSETQ. This CDR3 is built from 14 residues. The CDR3 DNA sequence: TGCGCCAGCAGCTTGGGTCTCCGCACAGATACGCAGTATTTT. Protein: CASSLGLRTDTQYF.

This clonotype was observed at least ten times. The gene calls are TRBV29-1 and TRBJ2-5; 9 bases match TRBD2. With V trimmed by 5 bases and J by 4 bases, 8 bases remained unmatched. This CDR3 has 14 amino acids. CDR1 and CDR2 from the germline V gene are SQVTM and ANQGSEA. The CDR3 DNA is TGCAGCGTTTTGCTAGCGGGGAACCCAGAGACCCAGTACTTC. Translation gives CSVLLAGNPETQYF.

There are many counts of this clonotype. The CDR3 DNA reads as TGTGCCAGCAGTCAAGGGCCGGGGGAGAACTATGGCTACACCTTC. Translation gives CASSQGPGENYGYTF. The gene calls are TRBV7-2 and TRBJ1-2; the D gene is possibly TRBD1 (5 bases). Germline-derived CDR1 and CDR2 are SGHTA and FQGNSA. V lost 6 bases and J 2 bases, leaving 16 bases between the germline ends. The CDR3 length is 15 residues.

This clonotype is classed as medium-sized. The chain joins TRBV28 to TRBJ2-1, with 8 bases that match TRBD2. The CDR3 covers 16 residues. Per germline, CDR1 MDHEN and CDR2 SYDVKM. Germline trimming cut 6 bases from V and 3 bases from J; bases unmatched to any gene: 10. The CDR3 spells CASSGIAGRNYNEQFF. CDR3 DNA sequence: TGTGCCAGCAGCGGGATAGCGGGAAGAAACTACAATGAGCAGTTCTTC.

This clonotype was seen many times. This rearrangement joins TRBV2 to TRBJ2-3, with D unclear. Germline V lookup: CDR1 SNHLY, CDR2 FYNNEI. Trimming shortened V by 6 bases and J by 5 bases, and 12 bases separated the two germline ends. This CDR3 has 13 residues. The CDR3 reads CASRRNRGDTQYF. CDR3 nucleotides: TGTGCCAGCAGACGAAACAGAGGAGATACGCAGTATTTT.

This clonotype was recorded a few times. This is likely a read error, given that the CDR3 carries no conserved phenylalanine or tryptophan at its end. This sequence joins TRBV7-2 and TRBJ2-1; D not certain. The CDR3 loop spans 13 amino acids. Germline V lookup: CDR1 SGHTA, CDR2 FQGNSA. V shed 5 bases and J shed 6 bases, with 11 bases lying between them. The chain's CDR3 is CASSTSMGNEQFS. DNA for the CDR3: TGTGCCAGCAGCACCTCAATGGGCAATGAGCAGTTCTCC.

There are many counts of this clonotype. The chain uses TRBV4-1 and TRBJ2-7, with 10 bases that match TRBD1. CDR1 MGHRA and CDR2 YSYEKL come from the germline V gene. The CDR3 extends over 15 amino acids. The V segment lost 2 bases and the J segment 7 bases; nucleotides outside the gene matches: 8. This CDR3 is CASSQFDRGQGEQYF. As DNA, the CDR3 is TGCGCCAGCAGCCAATTTGACAGGGGGCAAGGTGAGCAGTACTTC.

For this clonotype: This could be a read error, since a much larger clone is one nucleotide away. No conserved phenylalanine or tryptophan ends this CDR3, so it is likely a read error. The V gene is TRBV29-1, the J gene TRBJ2-4; D is unresolved. V gave up 5 bases and J gave up 5 bases, with 4 bases separating them. Germline V gives CDR1 SQVTM, CDR2 ANQGSEA. The CDR3 is made up of 10 amino acids. The CDR3 spells CSVTENIQYL. The CDR3 DNA is TGCAGCGTTACAGAAAACATTCAGTACCTC.

This clonotype was detected many times. This chain links TRBV29-1 with TRBJ2-2; 10 bases align to TRBD2. V shed 6 bases and J 7 bases; nucleotides not matched to a gene: 2. The germline CDR1 and CDR2 sequences are SQVTM and ANQGSEA. The CDR3 has 12 residues. The CDR3 DNA follows: TGCAGCGTCTCTAGCGGGGGCGGGGAGCTGTTTTTT. It specifies CSVSSGGGELFF.

Details on this clonotype: Given a far larger clone just one base away, this is likely a sequencing read error. The gene calls are TRBV7-8 and TRBJ2-1; D is perhaps TRBD1 (6 bases). Germline V gene data show CDR1 as SGHVS and CDR2 as FQNEAQ. The CDR3 length is 17 residues. V shed 3 bases and J shed 6 bases, with 21 bases lying between them. The CDR3 here is CASSFPQAGANFNEQFF. The CDR3 nucleotides read TGTGCCAGCAGCTTCCCCCAGGCAGGGGCGAACTTCAATGAGCAGTTCTTC. The full variable domain, its missing parts supplied by reference TRBV7-8 and TRBJ2-1, is GAGVSQSPRYKVAKRGQDVALRCDPISGHVSLFWYQQALGQGPEFLTYFQNEAQLDKSGLPSDRFFAERPEGSVSTLKIQRTQQEDSAVYLCASSFPQAGANFNEQFFGPGTRLTVL.

This clonotype was recorded many times. V gene TRBV19 combines with J gene TRBJ2-3, with TRBD2 identical over 8 bases. J lost 13 bases, V lost 8 bases, and 8 bases had no gene match. CDR3 length: 11 residues. Germline-derived CDR1 and CDR2 are LNHDA and SQIVND (reference sequence). CDR3 in DNA: TGTGCCAGTCGACTAGCGTCCGCCAAGTATTTT. Translated, it gives CASRLASAKYF.

This chain uses TRBV5-1 with TRBJ2-3; 13 bases agree with TRBD2. The CDR3 runs 18 residues. V dropped 4 bases and J dropped 0; count of bases not matched to a gene: 8. CDR1 is SGHRS, CDR2 YFSETQ, per germline. CDR3 amino acids: CASSQPGTSGTSTDTQYF. In DNA form, the CDR3 reads TGCGCCAGCAGCCAACCCGGGACTAGCGGGACAAGCACAGATACGCAGTATTTT.

Many counts were recorded for this clonotype. The chain links TRBV7-2 to TRBJ2-5; weak D call: TRBD1 (5 bases). Deletions cut 4 bases from V and 5 bases from J, with 17 bases between. CDR1 is SGHTA and CDR2 is FQGNSA in the germline V gene. The CDR3 length is 15 residues. The CDR3 DNA sequence: TGTGCCAGCAGCTCAAGTTCAGGGTGGCTGGAGACCCAGTACTTC. Protein sequence: CASSSSSGWLETQYF.

This clonotype was counted between two and nine times. The rearrangement uses TRBV28 and TRBJ1-3; D gene ambiguous. Trimming took 4 bases from V and 7 from J, leaving 8 bases between them. This CDR3 is 12 amino acids long. The germline V gene has CDR1 MDHEN and CDR2 SYDVKM. The CDR3 sequence is CASSSRSNTIYF. The CDR3 coding sequence is TGTGCCAGCAGTTCCCGGTCCAACACCATATATTTT. The full variable domain, its missing parts supplied by reference TRBV28 and TRBJ1-3, is DVKVTQSSRYLVKRTGEKVFLECVQDMDHENMFWYRQDPGLGLRLIYFSYDVKMKEKGDIPEGYSVSREKKERFSLILESASTNQTSMYLCASSSRSNTIYFGEGSWLTVV.

This clonotype has a count of ten or more. The chain links TRBV20-1 to TRBJ2-1; tentative D call: TRBD2 (5 bases). This CDR3 is 11 amino acids long. Looked up from germline, CDR1 is DFQATT and CDR2 is SNEGSKA (reference sequence). V was clipped by 5 bases and J by 12 bases, with 14 bases between them. The CDR3 is CSARGSPRQFF. In DNA form, the CDR3 reads TGCAGTGCTCGCGGGTCTCCCAGGCAGTTCTTC.

A note on this clonotype: Just one base apart from a much larger clone, this may be a read error. J is TRBJ2-5 and V is TRBV29-1; D unresolved. CDR1 is SQVTM and CDR2 is ANQGSEA in the germline V gene. The CDR3 covers 15 residues. Trimming left V 1 base short and J 2 bases short, with 14 bases between. CDR3 residues: CSVEGWAGRQETQYF. In DNA, the CDR3 is TGCAGCGTTGAAGGTTGGGCCGGCAGACAAGAGACCCAGTACTTC.

This clonotype appeared many times. The rearrangement joins TRBV6-5 to TRBJ2-1, with 8 bases matching TRBD2. V dropped 2 bases and J dropped 8; count of bases not matched to a gene: 8. This CDR3 contains 15 residues. From germline, CDR1 is MNHEY and CDR2 SVGAGI. The CDR3 sequence is CASSYRKGGGYEQFF. The CDR3 DNA reads as TGTGCCAGCAGTTACCGAAAGGGCGGGGGGTATGAGCAGTTCTTC.

With respect to this clonotype: Given a much more abundant clone one base away, this may be a read error. This CDR3 is missing its conserved last phenylalanine or tryptophan, likely due to a read error. The chain has TRBV10-3 and TRBJ1-1, with D unclear. Germline assignment: CDR1 ENHRY and CDR2 SYGVKD. V was clipped by 4 bases and J by 1 base, with 7 bases between them. The CDR3 runs to 13 residues. The CDR3 DNA reads TGTGCCATCAGTGGTGGGGAGAACACTGAAGCTTTCTCT. Translation: CAISGGENTEAFS.